A single sample is the source of the 17 T cell receptor beta chains below, sequenced in a study of blood T cell repertoires in COVID-19 (dated by TCRdb to 2018 to 2020). The library was generated by the immunoSEQ multiplex PCR assay. Held by TCRdb, this immuneACCESS table contains in-frame sequences only and omits some clones. Under half of the omission traces to an unresolved V gene where checked; the cause of the rest is unknown. In this sample the table shows 190,000 or so clones, about nine tenths of which occur a single time. The top ten clones comprise 0.65% to 0.95% of the sample. Source material: peripheral blood. These receptors all come from a woman aged 70-85 years with acute or convalescent COVID-19.

The rearrangement links TRBV28 to TRBJ1-2; D gene ambiguous. Germline CDR1 MDHEN, CDR2 SYDVKM. This CDR3 region has 16 residues. V was shortened by 5 bases and J by 3 bases, with 19 bases between the two germline ends. The CDR3 reads CASSPRTGTRDYGYTF. The CDR3 nucleotides are TGTGCCAGCAGTCCGAGGACGGGAACACGCGACTATGGCTACACCTTC.

This clone is a singleton in its sample. This chain connects TRBV5-1 to TRBJ2-2, with TRBD1 identical over 9 bases. The CDR3 loop spans 16 amino acids. Germline V lookup: CDR1 SGHRS, CDR2 YFSETQ. The junction had 5 bases not matched to a gene; V was cut back by 0 bases and J by 5 bases. DNA for the CDR3: TGCGCCAGCAGCTTGGCCGGGACAGGGTTAACCGGGGAGCTGTTTTTT. Its protein is CASSLAGTGLTGELFF.

This sequence joins TRBV9 and TRBJ1-2, with 10 bases fitting TRBD1. Germline V gene data show CDR1 as SGDLS and CDR2 as YYNGEE. Unmatched junction bases numbered 10, after V lost 4 bases and J lost 7 bases. CDR3 length equals 15 residues. In DNA, the CDR3 is TGTGCCAGCAGCTTCCGGGACAGGGGAAATTCTGGCTACACCTTC. Translated, it gives CASSFRDRGNSGYTF.

The sample holds one count of this clone. The chain carries TRBV20-1 and TRBJ2-1; TRBD1 might be the D (5 bases). The CDR3 is 11 amino acids. Germline loops: CDR1 DFQATT, CDR2 SNEGSKA (reference sequence). Trimming shortened V by 2 bases and J by 7 bases, and 6 bases separated the two germline ends. DNA for the CDR3: TGCAGTGCTAGAAGGGGAAATGAGCAGTTCTTC. Translating gives CSARRGNEQFF.

The V call is TRBV6-6, the J call TRBJ1-3, with TRBD1 matching over 7 bases. The germline CDR1 and CDR2 sequences are MNHNY and SVGAGI (reference sequence). The CDR3 spans 15 residues. V gave up 5 bases and J gave up 7 bases; unmatched junction bases: 11. The CDR3 sequence: CASSDQDRSWNTIYF. For the CDR3, the DNA is TGTGCCAGCAGTGACCAGGACAGGAGTTGGAACACCATATATTTT.

The chain couples TRBV3-1 (or the pseudogene TRBV3-2) to TRBJ2-2, with a tentative D call TRBD2 (6 bases). This CDR3 is built from 14 residues. Trimming removed 3 bases at V and 6 bases at J, with 11 bases between. Per germline, CDR1 LGHDT and CDR2 YNNKEL (reference sequence). CDR3 DNA: TGTGCCAGCAGCCAGTTGGGGGGTCCCGGGGAGCTGTTTTTT. Its protein is CASSQLGGPGELFF.

This clone has a single count. The V gene is TRBV10-2, the J gene TRBJ1-6, with a tentative D call TRBD1 (6 bases). The V gene's germline CDR1 is WSHSY and CDR2 SAAADI. Between the trimmed V and J ends, which lost 6 bases and 8 bases, there was a span of 20 bases. The CDR3 covers 16 residues. The CDR3 sequence: CASRSQSTGRHSPLHF. The CDR3 DNA is TGCGCCAGCAGGAGTCAGTCAACAGGGCGTCATTCACCCCTCCACTTT.

The genes are TRBV24-1 and TRBJ2-2, with TRBD1 matching 11 bases. V lost 8 bases, J lost 3 bases, and 1 base stayed unmatched. The V gene's germline CDR1 is KGHDR and CDR2 SFDVKD. There are 14 residues in the CDR3. CDR3 in amino acids: CATKGQGDTGELFF. CDR3 nucleotide sequence: TGTGCCACCAAGGGACAGGGGGACACCGGGGAGCTGTTTTTT.

The chain employs TRBV3-1 (or the pseudogene TRBV3-2) and TRBJ2-7; 8 bases agree with TRBD2. The CDR3 length is 19 residues. Per the germline V gene, CDR1 is LGHDT and CDR2 is YNNKEL (reference sequence). After removal of 4 bases from V and 2 bases from J, the junction contained 19 bases not matched to a gene. The CDR3 nucleotides are TGTGCCAGCAGCCGGTTGACGGCTAGCGGGTTTTCACGTACCTACGAGCAGTACTTC. Translating gives CASSRLTASGFSRTYEQYF.

This clone has a handful of counts. The chain couples TRBV14 to TRBJ2-2; possibly TRBD2 for D (7 bases). Trimming left V 2 bases short and J 1 base short, with 14 bases between. Germline CDR1 and CDR2: SGHDN and FVKESK. The CDR3 length is 17 residues. For the CDR3, the DNA is TGTGCCAGCAGCCAACGGGGAGGGGGATGGAACACCGGGGAGCTGTTTTTT. It codes for CASSQRGGGWNTGELFF.

V usage is TRBV28 and J usage is TRBJ2-5; a weak D match, TRBD1 (6 bases). The V end was cut by 2 bases, the J end by 1 base, with 11 bases between. The CDR3 is 15 amino acids. CDR1 is MDHEN and CDR2 is SYDVKM in the germline V gene. CDR3 amino acids: CASSLVGTLQETQYF. In nucleotides, the CDR3 is TGTGCCAGCAGTTTAGTGGGGACACTCCAAGAGACCCAGTACTTC.

This chain uses TRBV3-1 (or the pseudogene TRBV3-2) with TRBJ2-1, with 7 bases fitting TRBD2. Germline V gives CDR1 LGHDT, CDR2 YNNKEL (reference sequence). The CDR3 extends over 14 amino acids. V shed 3 bases and J 6 bases; nucleotides not matched to a gene: 5. The DNA of the CDR3 is TGTGCCAGCAGCCAGAGGGGCGGGAGCAATGAGCAGTTCTTC. Amino acids: CASSQRGGSNEQFF.

The V and J genes are TRBV7-9 and TRBJ2-1; D gene uncertain. Germline V gene sequence: CDR1 SEHNR, CDR2 FQNEAQ (reference sequence). This CDR3 is built from 16 residues. V was pared by 3 bases and J by 0 bases, with 12 bases between. The CDR3 DNA reads TGTGCCAGCAGCTTCGGAGTGGTGAGCTCCTACAATGAGCAGTTCTTC. This sequence encodes CASSFGVVSSYNEQFF.

The chain uses TRBV19 and TRBJ1-5, with no clear D. Trimming took 5 bases from V and 0 from J, leaving 11 bases between them. In germline, CDR1 is LNHDA, CDR2 SQIVND (reference sequence). The CDR3 length is 15 residues. The CDR3 protein is CASSQPGNSNQPQHF. CDR3 nucleotide sequence: TGTGCCAGTAGTCAACCAGGTAATAGCAATCAGCCCCAGCATTTT.

The CDR3 DNA reads as TGTGCCAGTAGTACGCAGGGGTTCAACGAGCAGTACTTC. Its protein product is CASSTQGFNEQYF. The rearrangement uses TRBV12-3 or TRBV12-4 and TRBJ2-7; perhaps TRBD1 as D (6 bases). Trimming took off 9 bases at V and 5 bases at J, with 17 bases between the two ends. This CDR3 spans 13 amino acids.

This rearrangement joins TRBV6-5 to TRBJ2-1; D is possibly TRBD1 (6 bases). Germline CDR1 reads MNHEY; CDR2 reads SVGAGI. CDR3 length equals 15 residues. Trimming left V 5 bases short and J 0 bases short, with 11 bases between. The chain's CDR3 is CASSPRGGSYNEQFF. CDR3 DNA: TGTGCCAGCAGTCCCAGGGGCGGCTCCTACAATGAGCAGTTCTTC.

By share, this clone ranks as medium-sized. This chain uses TRBV2 with TRBJ1-2, with 8 bases that match TRBD1. The CDR3 consists of 13 residues. V shed 7 bases and J 4 bases; nucleotides not matched to a gene: 5. Germline loops: CDR1 SNHLY, CDR2 FYNNEI. The CDR3 region is CASTPGGSYGYTF. Here the CDR3 DNA reads TGTGCCAGCACCCCAGGGGGCTCCTATGGCTACACCTTC.